Shown below are 27 T cell receptor beta chains from a single sample sequenced in a study of CD8+ T cells in alopecia areata. The treatment was: oral pan-JAK inhibitor, 5-10 mg twice daily. RNA was isolated and reverse transcribed to cDNA, the sequencing template. Libraries were prepared by immunoSEQ multiplex PCR; TCRdb keeps only in-frame clonotypes and omits some of them. The data hold over 100,000 clones, with around 56% observed a single time. This specimen was CD4+ T cells sorted from blood, taken at week 4, from a patient treated with tofacitinib. These receptors came from a human donor with alopecia areata.

This clone was found a few times. The chain couples TRBV6-5 to TRBJ1-2; D is undetermined. Germline CDR1 and CDR2: MNHEY and SVGAGI. Trimming left V 5 bases short and J 4 bases short, with 14 bases between. The CDR3 runs 14 residues. CDR3 nucleotide sequence: TGTGCCAGCAGTCAAGATTCTGGGAGCTATGGCTACACCTTC. Its protein is CASSQDSGSYGYTF.

This clone was counted a few times. The chain couples TRBV29-1 to TRBJ2-3, with D perhaps TRBD2 (7 bases). Between the trimmed V and J ends, which lost 2 bases and 6 bases, there was a span of 15 bases. Germline V gives CDR1 SQVTM, CDR2 ANQGSEA. The length of the CDR3 is 14 residues. CDR3 protein: CSVEHGGGVDTQYF. CDR3 sequence (DNA): TGCAGCGTTGAACATGGGGGGGGCGTGGATACGCAGTATTTT.

The chain links TRBV6-5 to TRBJ2-1; TRBD2 aligns across 13 bases. The CDR3 is 14 residues long. Germline CDR1 MNHEY, CDR2 SVGAGI. Losses at the gene ends were 6 bases for V and 8 bases for J; bases not matched to a gene: 4. CDR3 nucleotide sequence: TGTGCCAGCAGACTAGCGGGAGGGCTAGATGAGCAGTTCTTC. Its translation is CASRLAGGLDEQFF.

This clone turned up a few times. V and J are TRBV4-1 and TRBJ2-2; 11 positions match TRBD2. The CDR3 has 17 residues. Germline lookup yields CDR1 MGHRA and CDR2 YSYEKL. V gave up 1 base and J gave up 1 base; unmatched junction bases: 2. DNA for the CDR3: TGCGCCAGCAGCCAAGCCGGACTAGCGGGGAACACCGGGGAGCTGTTTTTT. Encoded protein: CASSQAGLAGNTGELFF.

The chain is built from TRBV5-6 and TRBJ2-6, with 7 bases aligning to TRBD1. Looked up from germline, CDR1 is SGHDT and CDR2 is YYEEEE. J lost 2 bases, V lost 2 bases, and 4 bases had no gene match. The CDR3 is made up of 16 amino acids. The CDR3 region has the DNA TGTGCCAGCAGCTTTTGGGGACAGCCTGGGGCCAACGTCCTGACTTTC. Translated, it gives CASSFWGQPGANVLTF.

The chain joins TRBV29-1 to TRBJ1-4; TRBD1 matches 9 bases. After removal of 6 bases from V and 9 bases from J, the junction contained 5 bases not matched to a gene. The germline V gene has CDR1 SQVTM and CDR2 ANQGSEA. The CDR3 runs to 12 residues. CDR3 nucleotide sequence: TGCAGCGTCCGGGACAGGGACCAAAAACTGTTTTTT. Translation: CSVRDRDQKLFF.

V gene TRBV29-1 combines with J gene TRBJ1-2; D is possibly TRBD1 (5 bases). Trimming took 8 bases from V and 8 from J, leaving 18 bases between them. Germline values: CDR1 SQVTM, CDR2 ANQGSEA. The CDR3 runs to 12 residues. For the CDR3, the DNA is TGCAGCCTCGGGGGAGGGGAGGACGGCTACACCTTC. This codes for CSLGGGEDGYTF.

V gene TRBV9 combines with J gene TRBJ2-1; TRBD2 is a possible D gene (7 bases). Trimming removed 5 bases at V and 5 bases at J, with 17 bases between. Germline CDR1 reads SGDLS; CDR2 reads YYNGEE. CDR3 length: 15 amino acids. The CDR3 DNA sequence: TGTGCCAGCAGTCATCAAAGGGGGGGCAACAATGAGCAGTTCTTC. Its protein product is CASSHQRGGNNEQFF.

The count of this clone is one. The chain is built from TRBV9 and TRBJ2-7, with 11 bases aligning to TRBD2. CDR1 is SGDLS, CDR2 YYNGEE, per germline. The CDR3 extends over 15 amino acids. Germline trimming cut 4 bases from V and 2 bases from J; bases unmatched to any gene: 5. The CDR3 loop is CASSFTSGGTYEQYF. CDR3 nucleotide sequence: TGTGCCAGCAGCTTTACTAGCGGGGGAACCTACGAGCAGTACTTC.

CDR3 sequence reads: CAWSVGGRDDEKLFF. CDR3 DNA sequence: TGTGCCTGGAGTGTCGGAGGGAGGGACGATGAAAAACTGTTTTTT. The rearrangement joins TRBV30 to TRBJ1-4; maybe TRBD1 (5 bases). Germline loops: CDR1 GTSNPN, CDR2 SVGIG (reference sequence). This CDR3 is built from 15 residues. Trimming removed 0 bases at V and 6 bases at J, with 14 bases between.

The CDR3 is CAWIPQGYGNTIYF. The CDR3 DNA follows: TGTGCCTGGATTCCACAGGGTTACGGAAACACCATATATTTT. This chain links TRBV30 with TRBJ1-3; maybe TRBD1 (6 bases). V lost 4 bases, J lost 4 bases, and 14 bases lay in between. From germline, CDR1 is GTSNPN and CDR2 SVGIG (reference sequence). The CDR3 covers 14 residues.

This clone was detected a few times. V is TRBV7-9 and J is TRBJ1-1; 9 bases line up with TRBD1. Germline V gives CDR1 SEHNR, CDR2 FQNEAQ (reference sequence). V lost 4 bases and J lost 0; bases outside the gene matches: 3. The CDR3 contains 15 residues. CDR3 protein: CASSSGQGMNTEAFF. The CDR3 nucleotides read TGTGCCAGCAGCTCGGGACAGGGAATGAACACTGAAGCTTTCTTT.

The chain recombines TRBV20-1 with TRBJ2-5, with D perhaps assigned TRBD1 or TRBD2 (5 bases each). Germline V CDR1 and CDR2: DFQATT, SNEGSKA (reference sequence). V lost 3 bases, J lost 9 bases, and 11 bases lay in between. This CDR3 is built from 11 residues. DNA of the CDR3: TGCAGTGCTAGCCCCTCGGGGCCCCAGTACTTC. Residues: CSASPSGPQYF.

This clone occurred many times. The V and J genes are TRBV12-5 and TRBJ2-7, with 8 positions matching TRBD1. The CDR3 totals 13 residues. From germline, CDR1 is LGHNT and CDR2 FRNRAP. The V and J ends lost 8 bases and 6 bases, in that order; junction bases with no gene match: 9. The CDR3 sequence is CASSTTGGGEQYF. The CDR3 region has the DNA TGTGCTAGTAGTACTACAGGGGGAGGCGAGCAGTACTTC. Variable domain in full (rest from reference TRBV12-5 and TRBJ2-7): DARVTQTPRHKVTEMGQEVTMRCQPILGHNTVFWYRQTMMQGLELLAYFRNRAPLDDSGMPKDRFSAEMPDATLATLKIQPSEPRDSAVYFCASSTTGGGEQYFGPGTRLTVT.

This clone was observed a handful of times. This chain joins TRBV5-1 and TRBJ1-2, with TRBD1 identical over 8 bases. In germline, CDR1 is SGHRS, CDR2 YFSETQ. J was trimmed by 6 bases and V by 3 bases; bases with no gene match: 1. The CDR3 has 12 residues. CDR3 nucleotides: TGCGCCAGCAGCTCGGACAGGGATGGCTACACCTTC. Its protein is CASSSDRDGYTF.

V is TRBV7-2 and J is TRBJ1-2; D perhaps matches TRBD1 (5 bases). V was cut by 1 base and J by 2 bases, with 8 bases left in between. CDR1 is SGHTA and CDR2 is FQGNSA in the germline V gene. This CDR3 comprises 14 residues. DNA for the CDR3: TGTGCCAGCAGCTTAGTGACAGTCAACTATGGCTACACCTTC. Translation gives CASSLVTVNYGYTF.

The chain joins TRBV25-1 to TRBJ2-7, with D perhaps TRBD2 (5 bases). Trimming took 7 bases from V and 1 from J, leaving 5 bases between them. CDR1 and CDR2 from the germline V gene are MGHDK and SYGVNS. The CDR3 spans 11 residues. The CDR3 DNA sequence: TGTGCCAGCACGGGGTCCTACGAGCAGTACTTC. Amino acid sequence: CASTGSYEQYF.

The gene calls are TRBV7-8 and TRBJ2-4; a possible D gene is TRBD2 (5 bases). The V and J ends lost 2 bases and 5 bases respectively, with 7 bases between them. CDR3 length: 13 amino acids. CDR1 SGHVS and CDR2 FQNEAQ come from the germline V gene. In DNA form, the CDR3 reads TGTGCCAGCAGCTTATTCGGGGAAAACATTCAGTACTTC. This translates into CASSLFGENIQYF.

A few counts support this clone. V usage is TRBV29-1 and J usage is TRBJ2-2; possible D gene TRBD1, 5 bases. CDR1 and CDR2 (germline): SQVTM, ANQGSEA. The CDR3 contains 14 residues. The V end was cut by 3 bases, the J end by 4 bases, with 12 bases between. The CDR3 DNA sequence: TGCAGCGTTGAGGCAGGGTTGTCCACCGGGGAGCTGTTTTTT. Translated: CSVEAGLSTGELFF.

The rearrangement joins TRBV19 to TRBJ2-5, with 7 bases matching TRBD1. CDR1 and CDR2 (germline): LNHDA, SQIVND (reference sequence). The junction had 9 bases not matched to a gene; V was cut back by 6 bases and J by 5 bases. The CDR3 consists of 14 residues. The CDR3 sequence is CASSSTGNGETQYF. Here the CDR3 DNA reads TGTGCCAGTAGCTCGACAGGGAATGGGGAGACCCAGTACTTC.

The chain combines TRBV30 with TRBJ2-7; TRBD2 is a possible D gene (5 bases). The V and J ends lost 0 bases and 3 bases respectively, with 12 bases between them. Germline CDR1 is GTSNPN and CDR2 is SVGIG (reference sequence). The CDR3 loop spans 14 amino acids. The CDR3 region is CAWSVAGIYYEQYF. In nucleotides, the CDR3 is TGTGCCTGGAGTGTTGCCGGGATCTACTACGAGCAGTACTTC.

V gene TRBV30 combines with J gene TRBJ2-7; D uncertain. V dropped 0 bases and J dropped 6 bases, with 12 bases sitting between them. CDR3 size: 13 residues. The germline V gene has CDR1 GTSNPN and CDR2 SVGIG (reference sequence). CDR3 DNA: TGTGCCTGGAGTGTACAAGGGTCTAGCGAGCAGTACTTC. Its translation: CAWSVQGSSEQYF. The full variable domain, completed using reference TRBV30 and TRBJ2-7, is SQTIHQWPATLVQPVGSPLSLECTVEGTSNPNLYWYRQAAGRGLQLLFYSVGIGQISSEVPQNLSASRPQDRQFILSSKKLLLSDSGFYLCAWSVQGSSEQYFGPGTRLTVT.

The V and J genes are TRBV9 and TRBJ1-3; TRBD1 might be the D (5 bases). V dropped 2 bases and J dropped 0 bases, with 12 bases sitting between them. This CDR3 spans 16 amino acids. Per the germline V gene, CDR1 is SGDLS and CDR2 is YYNGEE. The CDR3 spells CASSVGHSYSGNTIYF. The CDR3 DNA is TGTGCCAGCAGCGTTGGACACTCCTACTCTGGAAACACCATATATTTT. The entire variable domain, with the rest obtained from reference TRBV9 and TRBJ1-3, is as follows: DSGVTQTPKHLITATGQRVTLRCSPRSGDLSVYWYQQSLDQGLQFLIQYYNGEERAKGNILERFSAQQFPDLHSELNLSSLELGDSALYFCASSVGHSYSGNTIYFGEGSWLTVV.

This clone has more than one count but fewer than ten. This chain uses TRBV25-1 with TRBJ2-3; TRBD1 is a possible D gene (6 bases). Germline V gene data show CDR1 as MGHDK and CDR2 as SYGVNS. This CDR3 region has 16 residues. V lost 11 bases and J lost 1, with 22 bases in between. The chain's CDR3 is CALKTPRTAGTDTQYF. Here the CDR3 DNA reads TGTGCCCTAAAAACGCCCAGGACAGCAGGCACAGATACGCAGTATTTT.

This clone was seen more than once but under ten times. This chain uses TRBV19 with TRBJ1-2, with TRBD1 matching over 7 bases. The CDR3 contains 15 residues. Germline assignment: CDR1 LNHDA and CDR2 SQIVND (reference sequence). V shed 9 bases and J 8 bases; nucleotides not matched to a gene: 18. The CDR3 DNA is TGTGCCAGCTCCCCCAGCTCTACAGGGGCTAGAGGCTACACCTTC. Encoded protein: CASSPSSTGARGYTF.

The chain carries TRBV6-5 and TRBJ1-2; 8 nucleotides align to TRBD1. After removal of 5 bases from V and 6 bases from J, the junction contained 2 bases not matched to a gene. The CDR3 sequence is 12 residues long. Germline lookup yields CDR1 MNHEY and CDR2 SVGAGI. The CDR3 DNA follows: TGTGCCAGCAGTAAGACAGGGGATGGCTACACCTTC. Protein product: CASSKTGDGYTF.

This clone was seen more than once but under ten times. The chain has TRBV4-1 and TRBJ1-5; possibly TRBD1 for D (5 bases). This CDR3 region has 18 residues. The germline CDR1 and CDR2 sequences are MGHRA and YSYEKL. V gave up 3 bases and J gave up 2 bases, with 20 bases separating them. In nucleotides, the CDR3 is TGCGCCAGCAGCCAGGGTCTTAGGGGTCCCTATGGCAATCAGCCCCAGCATTTT. Translation gives CASSQGLRGPYGNQPQHF.